Below, 4 T cell receptor beta chains from the same sample are listed, as sequenced in a study of blood T cell repertoires in COVID-19. Profiling relied on immunoSEQ multiplex PCR, and the TCRdb table lists in-frame clones only, not all of them. The data hold approximately 40,000 clones, with about 88% observed a single time. Sample: peripheral blood. The receptors here all came from a human donor in a cohort sampled during active COVID-19.

The V and J genes are TRBV27 and TRBJ2-7; D possibly corresponds to TRBD1 (6 bases). The germline V and J ends were trimmed by 6 bases and 6 bases, with 21 bases remaining between them. The CDR3 totals 15 residues. The germline gives CDR1 MNHEY, CDR2 SMNVEV (reference sequence). The CDR3: CASRLGWGQISEQYF. The CDR3 DNA reads TGTGCCAGCAGGTTAGGGTGGGGGCAAATCTCCGAGCAGTACTTC.

The chain recombines TRBV28 with TRBJ1-1; 7 bases agree with TRBD1. CDR3 length: 13 amino acids. The V gene end was trimmed by 7 bases and the J gene end by 1 base; junction bases not matched to a gene: 3. Germline CDR1 is MDHEN and CDR2 is SYDVKM. In DNA, the CDR3 is TGTGCCAGCACCGGGACAGCGAACACTGAAGCTTTCTTT. Its protein product is CASTGTANTEAFF.

The genes are TRBV6-2 or TRBV6-3 and TRBJ1-2; 8 bases agree with TRBD1. After removal of 2 bases from V and 2 bases from J, the junction contained 4 bases not matched to a gene. The germline gives CDR1 MNHEY, CDR2 SVGEGT. This CDR3 spans 15 amino acids. The CDR3 loop is CASSYPRTGNYGYTF. The CDR3, as DNA: TGTGCCAGCAGTTACCCCCGGACAGGGAACTATGGCTACACCTTC.

The V and J genes are TRBV20-1 and TRBJ2-2; 11 bases are a match to TRBD2. V gave up 3 bases and J gave up 7 bases; unmatched junction bases: 10. The germline V gene has CDR1 DFQATT and CDR2 SNEGSKA (reference sequence). The CDR3 contains 16 residues. The CDR3 sequence is CSASGTSGSVRGELFF. CDR3 DNA: TGCAGTGCTAGTGGGACTAGCGGATCGGTACGCGGGGAGCTGTTTTTT.